These 14 T cell receptor beta chains came from one sample sequenced in a study of CXCR3-negative and CXCR3-positive naive CD8 T cells. General study results and limits: CXCR3-positive naive cells had more hydrophobic TRB CDR3s than CXCR3-negative naive cells.

No antigens are known for them. Carrying UMI labels, the TRB cDNA libraries were prepared through 5' RACE. Reanalyzing the 5' RACE reads, TCRdb keeps one entry per CDR3 protein, without DNA. The sample table includes about 120,000 distinct CDR3 sequences. The source material was naive CXCR3+ CD8+ T cells from blood. The sample's subset: CD45RO-CCR7+CD27+CD95- naive CD8+ T cells expressing CXCR3 (TNR3+). Every receptor here comes from a human donor in good health. Some clones in this sample may be carry-over from other donors' samples.

J is TRBJ2-7 and V is TRBV5-5. Germline-derived CDR1 and CDR2 are SGHKS and YYEKEE (reference sequence). This CDR3 contains 14 residues. The CDR3 loop reads CASSMDRVSYEQYF. The full variable domain, completed using reference TRBV5-5 and TRBJ2-7, is DAGVTQSPTHLIKTRGQQVTLRCSPISGHKSVSWYQQVLGQGPQFIFQYYEKEERGRGNFPDRFSARQFPNYSSELNVNALLLGDSALYLCASSMDRVSYEQYFGPGTRLTVT.

The chain recombines TRBV20-1 with TRBJ2-1; TCRdb returns TRBD2, unconfirmable since there is no DNA. Germline CDR1 and CDR2: DFQATT and SNEGSKA (reference sequence). The CDR3 sequence is 14 residues long. The chain's CDR3 is CSARLAKSYNEQFF.

The chain combines TRBV6-5 with TRBJ1-1; TCRdb's D call of TRBD1 is untestable without DNA. The CDR3 is 14 amino acids. Per germline, CDR1 MNHEY and CDR2 SVGAGI. The chain's CDR3 is CASSYRGADTEAFF.

V usage is TRBV15 and J usage is TRBJ1-5; the D gene TCRdb calls, TRBD1, cannot be checked with no DNA. The CDR3 is made up of 18 amino acids. The V gene's germline CDR1 is LNHNV and CDR2 YYDKDF (reference sequence). Here the CDR3 reads CATSFSGMVKSGNQPQHF.

The rearrangement uses TRBV6-5 and TRBJ2-3. This CDR3 has 11 amino acids. From germline, CDR1 is MNHEY and CDR2 SVGAGI. CDR3 protein: CASRLTDTQYF.

The CDR3 spells CSVDSGGEGYTF. The chain recombines TRBV29-1 with TRBJ1-2; TCRdb selects TRBD1, and the lack of DNA leaves this call unchecked. CDR3 length: 12 residues. CDR1 is SQVTM and CDR2 is ANQGSEA in the germline V gene. Together with reference TRBV29-1 and TRBJ1-2, the CDR3 gives the full variable domain: SAVISQKPSRDICQRGTSLTIQCQVDSQVTMMFWYRQQPGQSLTLIATANQGSEATYESGFVIDKFPISRPNLTFSTLTVSNMSPEDSSIYLCSVDSGGEGYTFGSGTRLTVV.

This chain connects TRBV28 to TRBJ2-1; TCRdb returns TRBD2, unconfirmable since there is no DNA. Germline CDR1 is MDHEN and CDR2 is SYDVKM. The CDR3 has 15 amino acids. CDR3 loop: CASTPGLALYNEQFF.

This sequence joins TRBV12-3 or TRBV12-4 and TRBJ2-1; lacking DNA, the TRBD2 call made by TCRdb goes unchecked. CDR3 size: 16 residues. CDR3 loop: CASSPAGVSSYNEQFF.

The chain combines TRBV2 with TRBJ2-7. The CDR3 runs 14 residues. Germline-derived CDR1 and CDR2 are SNHLY and FYNNEI. The CDR3 region is CASSDSDGIYEQYF.

This rearrangement joins TRBV7-3 to TRBJ1-2; TCRdb designates TRBD1, a call that cannot be tested without DNA. From germline, CDR1 is SGHTA and CDR2 FQGTGA. The CDR3 consists of 16 residues. CDR3 sequence reads: CASSLTAGTSDYGYTF.

The chain is built from TRBV7-8 and TRBJ1-1; TCRdb proposes TRBD1, but this gene call is untestable without DNA. CDR1 is SGHVS, CDR2 FQNEAQ, per germline. The CDR3 has 17 amino acids. CDR3 region: CASRSTGGLSSFSEAFF.

The gene calls are TRBV5-1 and TRBJ2-3; TCRdb indicates TRBD2, and absent DNA this call remains unverified. Germline loops: CDR1 SGHRS, CDR2 YFSETQ. This CDR3 comprises 16 residues. CDR3 region: CASSGFGTSGTDTQYF.

V usage is TRBV5-1 and J usage is TRBJ1-1. Germline lookup yields CDR1 SGHRS and CDR2 YFSETQ. The CDR3 extends over 14 amino acids. CDR3 residues: CASSLGLGNTEAFF.

The chain joins TRBV7-9 to TRBJ2-7; the D call of TRBD1 rests on TCRdb alone, since no DNA is present to check it. CDR3 length: 15 residues. CDR1 and CDR2 from the germline V gene are SEHNR and FQNEAQ (reference sequence). The CDR3 loop is CASSPPGPSSYEQYF.